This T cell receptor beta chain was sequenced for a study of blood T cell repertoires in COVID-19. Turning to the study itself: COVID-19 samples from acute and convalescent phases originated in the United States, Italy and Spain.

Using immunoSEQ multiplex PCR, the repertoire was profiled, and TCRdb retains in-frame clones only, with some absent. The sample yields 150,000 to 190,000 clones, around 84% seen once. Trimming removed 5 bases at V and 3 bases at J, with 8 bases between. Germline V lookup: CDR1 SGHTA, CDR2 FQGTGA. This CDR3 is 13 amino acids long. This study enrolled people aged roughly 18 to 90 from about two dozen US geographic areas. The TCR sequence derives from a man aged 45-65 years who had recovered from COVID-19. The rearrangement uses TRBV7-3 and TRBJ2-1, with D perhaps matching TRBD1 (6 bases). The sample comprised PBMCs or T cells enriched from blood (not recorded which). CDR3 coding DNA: TGTGCCAGCAGCGAGGACAGCTACAATGAGCAGTTCTTC. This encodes CASSEDSYNEQFF.